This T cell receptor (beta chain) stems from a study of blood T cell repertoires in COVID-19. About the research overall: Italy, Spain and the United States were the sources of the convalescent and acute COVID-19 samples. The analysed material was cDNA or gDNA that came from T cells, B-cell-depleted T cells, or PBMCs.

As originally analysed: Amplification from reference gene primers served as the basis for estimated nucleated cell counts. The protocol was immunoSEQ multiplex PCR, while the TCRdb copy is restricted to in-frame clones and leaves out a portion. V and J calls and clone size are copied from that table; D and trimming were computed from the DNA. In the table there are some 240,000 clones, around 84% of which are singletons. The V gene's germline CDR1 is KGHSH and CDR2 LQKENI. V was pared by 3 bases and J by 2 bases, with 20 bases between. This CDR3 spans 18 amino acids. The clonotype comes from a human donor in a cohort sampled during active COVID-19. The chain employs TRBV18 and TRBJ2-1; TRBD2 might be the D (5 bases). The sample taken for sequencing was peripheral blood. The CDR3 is CASSPNSRRIATYNEQFF. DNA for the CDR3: TGTGCCAGCTCACCGAATTCGAGGAGGATAGCTACCTACAATGAGCAGTTCTTC.